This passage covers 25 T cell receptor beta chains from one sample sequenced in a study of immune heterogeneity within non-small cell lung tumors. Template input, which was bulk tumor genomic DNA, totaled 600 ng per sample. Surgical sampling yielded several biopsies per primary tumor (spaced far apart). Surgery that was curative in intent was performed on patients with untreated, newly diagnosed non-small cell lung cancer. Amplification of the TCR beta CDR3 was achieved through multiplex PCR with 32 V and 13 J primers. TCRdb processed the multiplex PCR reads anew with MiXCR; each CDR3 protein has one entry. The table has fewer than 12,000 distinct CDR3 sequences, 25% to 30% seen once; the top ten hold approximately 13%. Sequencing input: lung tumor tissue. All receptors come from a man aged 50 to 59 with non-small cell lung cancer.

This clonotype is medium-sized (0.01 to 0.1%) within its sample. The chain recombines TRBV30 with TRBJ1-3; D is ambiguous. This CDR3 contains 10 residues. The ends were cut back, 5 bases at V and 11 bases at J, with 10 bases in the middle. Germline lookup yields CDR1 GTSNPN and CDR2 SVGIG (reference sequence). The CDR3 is CAWGSSAIYF. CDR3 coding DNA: TGTGCCTGGGGATCAAGCGCCATATATTTT.

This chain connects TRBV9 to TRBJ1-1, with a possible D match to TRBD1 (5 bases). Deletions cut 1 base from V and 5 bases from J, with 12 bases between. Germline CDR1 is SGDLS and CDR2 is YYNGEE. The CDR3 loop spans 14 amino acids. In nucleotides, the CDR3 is TGTGCCAGCAGCGTATTACCGGGGGGGACTGAAGCTTTCTTT. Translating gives CASSVLPGGTEAFF.

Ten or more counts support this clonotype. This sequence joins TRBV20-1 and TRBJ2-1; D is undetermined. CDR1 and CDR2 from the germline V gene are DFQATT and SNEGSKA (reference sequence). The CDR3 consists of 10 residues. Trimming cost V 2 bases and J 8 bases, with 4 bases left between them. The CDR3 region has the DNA TGCAGTGCTAGACGGGATGAGCAGTTCTTC. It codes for CSARRDEQFF.

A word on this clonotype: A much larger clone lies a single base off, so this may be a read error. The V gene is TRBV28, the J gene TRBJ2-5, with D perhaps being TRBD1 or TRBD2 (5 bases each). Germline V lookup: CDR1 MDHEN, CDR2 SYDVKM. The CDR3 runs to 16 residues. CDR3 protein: CAISFLGTGYQETQYF. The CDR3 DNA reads TGTGCCATCAGTTTCCTTGGGACGGGGTACCAAGAGACCCAGTACTTC.

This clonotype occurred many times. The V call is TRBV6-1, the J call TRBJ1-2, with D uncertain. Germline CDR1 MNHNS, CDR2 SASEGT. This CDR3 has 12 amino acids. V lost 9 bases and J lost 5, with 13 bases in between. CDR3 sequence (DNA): TGTGCCAGTAGCAAGGGCAGTTATGGCTACACCTTC. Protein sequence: CASSKGSYGYTF.

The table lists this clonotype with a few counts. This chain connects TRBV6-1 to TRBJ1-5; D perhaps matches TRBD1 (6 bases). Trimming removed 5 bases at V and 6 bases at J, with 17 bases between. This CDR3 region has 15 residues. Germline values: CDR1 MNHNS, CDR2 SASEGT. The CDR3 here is CASSRAWGAGQPQHF. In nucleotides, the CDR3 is TGTGCCAGCAGTCGGGCCTGGGGGGCGGGTCAGCCCCAGCATTTT.

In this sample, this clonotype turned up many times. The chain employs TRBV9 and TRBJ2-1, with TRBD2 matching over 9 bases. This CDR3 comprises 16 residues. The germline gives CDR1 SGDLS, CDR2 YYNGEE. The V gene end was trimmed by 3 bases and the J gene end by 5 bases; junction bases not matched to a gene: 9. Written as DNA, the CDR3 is TGTGCCAGCAGCGCCCAGGGACTAGCCCTAAACAATGAGCAGTTCTTC. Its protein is CASSAQGLALNNEQFF.

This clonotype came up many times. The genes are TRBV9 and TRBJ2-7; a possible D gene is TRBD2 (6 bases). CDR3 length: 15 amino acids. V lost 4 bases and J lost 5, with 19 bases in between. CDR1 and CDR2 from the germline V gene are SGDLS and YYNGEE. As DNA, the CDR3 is TGTGCCAGCAGCCCCTGGCTGGGAGGAAACGACGAGCAGTACTTC. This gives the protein CASSPWLGGNDEQYF.

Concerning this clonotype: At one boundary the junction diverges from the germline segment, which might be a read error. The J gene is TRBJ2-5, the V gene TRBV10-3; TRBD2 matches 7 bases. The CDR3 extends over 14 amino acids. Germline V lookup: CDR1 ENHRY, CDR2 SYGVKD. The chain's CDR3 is CPIRESGAEETQYF. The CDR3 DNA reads TGTCCCATCAGGGAGAGCGGGGCCGAAGAGACCCAGTACTTC.

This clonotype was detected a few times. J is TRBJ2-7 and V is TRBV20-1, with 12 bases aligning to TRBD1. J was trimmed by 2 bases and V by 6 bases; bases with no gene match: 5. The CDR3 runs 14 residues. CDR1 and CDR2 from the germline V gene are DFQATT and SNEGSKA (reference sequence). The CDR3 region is CSARGQGAAYEQYF. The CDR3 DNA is TGCAGTGCACGGGGACAGGGGGCGGCCTACGAGCAGTACTTC.

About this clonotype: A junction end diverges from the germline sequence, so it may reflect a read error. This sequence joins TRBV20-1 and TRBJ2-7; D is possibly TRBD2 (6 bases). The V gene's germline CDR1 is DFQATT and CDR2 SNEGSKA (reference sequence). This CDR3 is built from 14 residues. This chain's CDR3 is CSTRDLALLYEQYF. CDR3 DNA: TGCAGTACTAGAGATCTAGCGCTTCTCTACGAGCAGTACTTC.

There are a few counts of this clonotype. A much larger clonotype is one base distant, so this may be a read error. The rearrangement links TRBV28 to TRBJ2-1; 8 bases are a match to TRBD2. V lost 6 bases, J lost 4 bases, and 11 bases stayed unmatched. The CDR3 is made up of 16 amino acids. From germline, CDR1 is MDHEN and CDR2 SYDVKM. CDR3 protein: CASSPPGAGEYNEQFF. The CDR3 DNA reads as TGTGCCAGCAGCCCCCCCGGAGCGGGGGAGTACAATGAGCAGTTCTTC.

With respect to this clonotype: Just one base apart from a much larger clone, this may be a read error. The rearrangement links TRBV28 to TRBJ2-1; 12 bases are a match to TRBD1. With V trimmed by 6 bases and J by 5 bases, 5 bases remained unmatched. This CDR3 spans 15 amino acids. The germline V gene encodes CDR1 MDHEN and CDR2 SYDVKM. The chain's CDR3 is CASREGQGAHNEQFF. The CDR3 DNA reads TGTGCCAGCAGGGAGGGACAGGGGGCTCACAATGAGCAGTTCTTC.

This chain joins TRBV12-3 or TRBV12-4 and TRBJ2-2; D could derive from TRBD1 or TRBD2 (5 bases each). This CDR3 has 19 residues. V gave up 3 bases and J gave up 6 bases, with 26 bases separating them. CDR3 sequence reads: CASSFFISRDGGRPGELFF. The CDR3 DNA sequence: TGTGCCAGCAGTTTTTTTATTAGCCGGGACGGAGGACGTCCCGGGGAGCTGTTTTTT.

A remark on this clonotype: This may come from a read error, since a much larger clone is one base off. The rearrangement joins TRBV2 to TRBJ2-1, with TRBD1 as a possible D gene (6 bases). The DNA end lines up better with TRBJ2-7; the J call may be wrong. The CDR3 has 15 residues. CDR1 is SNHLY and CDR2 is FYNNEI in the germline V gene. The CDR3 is CASSEVGWGLNEQYF. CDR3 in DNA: TGTGCCAGCAGTGAAGTTGGGTGGGGGCTCAATGAGCAGTACTTC.

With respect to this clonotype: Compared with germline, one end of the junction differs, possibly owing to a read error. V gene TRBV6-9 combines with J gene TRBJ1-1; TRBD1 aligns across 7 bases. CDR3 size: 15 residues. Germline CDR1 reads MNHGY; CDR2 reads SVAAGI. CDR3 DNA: TGTGCCAGCAGTTCGGGGGACAGACTGAACACTGAATCTTTCTTT. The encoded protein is CASSSGDRLNTESFF.

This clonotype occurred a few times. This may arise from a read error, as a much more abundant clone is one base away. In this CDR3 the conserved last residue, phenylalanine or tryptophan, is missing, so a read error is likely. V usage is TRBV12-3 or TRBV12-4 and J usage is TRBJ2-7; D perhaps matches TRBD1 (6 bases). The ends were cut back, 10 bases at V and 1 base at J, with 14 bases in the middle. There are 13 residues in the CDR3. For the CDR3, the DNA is TGTGCCACCAAAGTTACAGGGTCCTACGAGCAGTACTCC. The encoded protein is CATKVTGSYEQYS.

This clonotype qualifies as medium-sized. The CDR3 coding sequence is TGTGCCAGCAGTCCACCTGGGTCGGGCGATCAGCCCCAGCATTTT. It translates to CASSPPGSGDQPQHF. V gene TRBV12-3 or TRBV12-4 combines with J gene TRBJ1-5; D is uncertain. This CDR3 spans 15 amino acids. Trimming took off 5 bases at V and 5 bases at J, with 16 bases between the two ends.

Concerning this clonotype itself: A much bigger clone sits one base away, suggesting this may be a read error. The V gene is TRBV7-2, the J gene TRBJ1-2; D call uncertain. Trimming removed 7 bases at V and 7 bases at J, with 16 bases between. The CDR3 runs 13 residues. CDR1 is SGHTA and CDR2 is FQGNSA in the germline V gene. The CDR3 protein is CASNPGPGGGYTF. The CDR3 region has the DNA TGTGCCAGCAACCCAGGTCCAGGCGGTGGCTACACCTTC.

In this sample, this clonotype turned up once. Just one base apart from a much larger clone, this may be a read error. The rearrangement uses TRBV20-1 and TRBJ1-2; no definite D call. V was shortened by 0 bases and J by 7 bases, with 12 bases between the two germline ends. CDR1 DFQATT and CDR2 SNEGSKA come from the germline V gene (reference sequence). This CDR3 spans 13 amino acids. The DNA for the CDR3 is TGCAGTGCTAGAGACCCCTCTGAGGGTGGCTACACCTTC. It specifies CSARDPSEGGYTF.

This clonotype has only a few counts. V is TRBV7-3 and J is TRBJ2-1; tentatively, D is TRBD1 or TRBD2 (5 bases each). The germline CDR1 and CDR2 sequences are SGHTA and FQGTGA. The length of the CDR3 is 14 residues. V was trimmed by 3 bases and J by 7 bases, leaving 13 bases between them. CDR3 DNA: TGTGCCAGCAGCTTGGGGCTAGCATCGAATGAGCAGTTCTTC. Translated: CASSLGLASNEQFF.

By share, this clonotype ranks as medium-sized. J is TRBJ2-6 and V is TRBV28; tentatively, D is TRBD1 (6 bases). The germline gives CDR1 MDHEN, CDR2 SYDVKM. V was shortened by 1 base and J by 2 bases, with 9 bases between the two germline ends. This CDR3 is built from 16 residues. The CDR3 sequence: CASSLFSGAGANVLTF. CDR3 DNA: TGTGCCAGCAGTTTATTTTCAGGGGCTGGGGCCAACGTCCTGACTTTC.

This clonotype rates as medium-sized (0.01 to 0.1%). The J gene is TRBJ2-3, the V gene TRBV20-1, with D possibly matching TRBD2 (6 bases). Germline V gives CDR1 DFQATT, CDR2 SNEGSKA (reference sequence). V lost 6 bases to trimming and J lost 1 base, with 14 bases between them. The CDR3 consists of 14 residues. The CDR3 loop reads CSAYNPGGTDTQYF. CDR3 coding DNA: TGCAGTGCATATAACCCGGGAGGCACAGATACGCAGTATTTT.

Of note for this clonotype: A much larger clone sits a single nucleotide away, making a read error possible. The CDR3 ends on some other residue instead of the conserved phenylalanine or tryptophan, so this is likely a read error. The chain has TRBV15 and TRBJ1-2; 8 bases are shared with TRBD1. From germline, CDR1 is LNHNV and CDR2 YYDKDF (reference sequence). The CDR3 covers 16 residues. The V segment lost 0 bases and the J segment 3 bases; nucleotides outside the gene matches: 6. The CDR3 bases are TGTGCCACCAGCAGAGATTTCGGACAGGGAGACTATGGCTACACCTCC. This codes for CATSRDFGQGDYGYTS.

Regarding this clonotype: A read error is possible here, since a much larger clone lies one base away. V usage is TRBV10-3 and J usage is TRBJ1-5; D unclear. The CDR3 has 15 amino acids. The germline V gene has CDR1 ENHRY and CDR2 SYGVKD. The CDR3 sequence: CAISESGGDNQPRHF. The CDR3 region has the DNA TGTGCCATCAGTGAGAGTGGAGGAGACAATCAGCCCCGGCATTTT.